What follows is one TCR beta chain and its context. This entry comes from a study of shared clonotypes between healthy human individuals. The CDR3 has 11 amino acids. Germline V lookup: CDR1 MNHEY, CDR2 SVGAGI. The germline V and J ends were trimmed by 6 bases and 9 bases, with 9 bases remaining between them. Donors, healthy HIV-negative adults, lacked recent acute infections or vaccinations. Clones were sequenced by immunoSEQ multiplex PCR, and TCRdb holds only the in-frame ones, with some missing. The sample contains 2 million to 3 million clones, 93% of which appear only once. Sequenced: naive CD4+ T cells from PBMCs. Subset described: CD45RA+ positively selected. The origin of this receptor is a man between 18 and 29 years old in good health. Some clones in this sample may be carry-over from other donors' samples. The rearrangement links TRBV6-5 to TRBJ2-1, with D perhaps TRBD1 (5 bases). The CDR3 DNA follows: TGTGCCAGCAGCTCAGGGCCTGAGCAGTTCTTC. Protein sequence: CASSSGPEQFF.